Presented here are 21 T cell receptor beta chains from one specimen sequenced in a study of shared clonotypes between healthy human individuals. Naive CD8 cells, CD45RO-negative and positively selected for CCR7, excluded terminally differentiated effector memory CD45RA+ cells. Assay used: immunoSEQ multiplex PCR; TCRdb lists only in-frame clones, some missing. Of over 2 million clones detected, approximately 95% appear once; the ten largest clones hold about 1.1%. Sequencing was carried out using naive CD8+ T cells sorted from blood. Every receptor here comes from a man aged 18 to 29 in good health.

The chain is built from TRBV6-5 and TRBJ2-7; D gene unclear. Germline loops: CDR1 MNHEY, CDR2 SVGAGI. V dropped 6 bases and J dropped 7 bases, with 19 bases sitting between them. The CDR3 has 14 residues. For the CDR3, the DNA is TGTGCCAGCAGCCCTCCGGGCCGTTCTACGGAGCAGTACTTC. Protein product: CASSPPGRSTEQYF.

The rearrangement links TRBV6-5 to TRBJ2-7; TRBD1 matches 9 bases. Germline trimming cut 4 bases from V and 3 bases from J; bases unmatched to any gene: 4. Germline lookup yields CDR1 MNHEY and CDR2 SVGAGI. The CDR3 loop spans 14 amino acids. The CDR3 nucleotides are TGTGCCAGCAGTTTCGGACAGGGGATCTACGAGCAGTACTTC. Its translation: CASSFGQGIYEQYF.

CDR3 loop: CASSYQTGDETQYF. DNA for the CDR3: TGTGCCAGCAGTTACCAGACAGGGGACGAGACCCAGTACTTC. V is TRBV6-5 and J is TRBJ2-5; 8 bases line up with TRBD1. Per germline, CDR1 MNHEY and CDR2 SVGAGI. With V trimmed by 2 bases and J by 5 bases, 4 bases remained unmatched. The CDR3 contains 14 residues.

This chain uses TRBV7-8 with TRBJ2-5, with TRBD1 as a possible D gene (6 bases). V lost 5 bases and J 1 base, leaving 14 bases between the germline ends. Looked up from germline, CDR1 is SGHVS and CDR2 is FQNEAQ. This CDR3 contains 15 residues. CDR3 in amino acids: CASSPVGALQETQYF. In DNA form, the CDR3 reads TGTGCCAGCAGCCCAGTGGGGGCACTCCAAGAGACCCAGTACTTC.

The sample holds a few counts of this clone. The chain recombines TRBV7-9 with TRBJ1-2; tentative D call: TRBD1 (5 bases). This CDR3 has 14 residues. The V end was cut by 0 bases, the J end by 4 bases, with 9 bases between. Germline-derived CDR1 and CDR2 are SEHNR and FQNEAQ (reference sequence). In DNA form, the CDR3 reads TGTGCCAGCAGCTTAGCAGGGGCCGGCTATGGCTACACCTTC. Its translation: CASSLAGAGYGYTF. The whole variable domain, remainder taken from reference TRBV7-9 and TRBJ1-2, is DTGVSQNPRHKITKRGQNVTFRCDPISEHNRLYWYRQTLGQGPEFLTYFQNEAQLEKSRLLSDRFSAERPKGSFSTLEIQRTEQGDSAMYLCASSLAGAGYGYTFGSGTRLTVV.

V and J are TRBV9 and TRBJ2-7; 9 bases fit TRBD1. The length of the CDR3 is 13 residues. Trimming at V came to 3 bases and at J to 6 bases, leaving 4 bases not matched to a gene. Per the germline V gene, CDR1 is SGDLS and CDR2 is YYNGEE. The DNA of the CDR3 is TGTGCCAGCAGCGCGCGGACAGGGGCCGAGCAGTACTTC. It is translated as CASSARTGAEQYF.

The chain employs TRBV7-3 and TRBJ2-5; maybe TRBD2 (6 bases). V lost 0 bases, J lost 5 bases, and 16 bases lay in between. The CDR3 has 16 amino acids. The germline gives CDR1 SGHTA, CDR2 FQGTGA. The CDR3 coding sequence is TGTGCCAGCAGCTTAACAGGGACTCTCCTGGGCGAGACCCAGTACTTC. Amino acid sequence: CASSLTGTLLGETQYF.

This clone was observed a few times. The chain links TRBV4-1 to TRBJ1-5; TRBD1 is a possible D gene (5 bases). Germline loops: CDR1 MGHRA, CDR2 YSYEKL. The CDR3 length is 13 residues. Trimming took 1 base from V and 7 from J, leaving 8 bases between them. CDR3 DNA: TGCGCCAGCAGCCAAGTGGAGGGGCAGCCCCAGCATTTT. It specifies CASSQVEGQPQHF.

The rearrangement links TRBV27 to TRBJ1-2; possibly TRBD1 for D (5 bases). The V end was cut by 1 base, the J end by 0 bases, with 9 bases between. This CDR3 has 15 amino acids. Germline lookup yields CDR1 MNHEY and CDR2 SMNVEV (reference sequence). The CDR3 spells CASSLLGLPNYGYTF. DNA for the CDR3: TGTGCCAGCAGTTTATTGGGACTCCCTAACTATGGCTACACCTTC.

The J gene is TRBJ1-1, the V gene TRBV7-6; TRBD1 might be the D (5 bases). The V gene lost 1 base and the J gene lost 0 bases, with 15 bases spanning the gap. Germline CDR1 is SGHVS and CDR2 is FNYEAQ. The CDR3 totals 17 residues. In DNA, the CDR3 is TGTGCCAGCAGCTTAGTACCCCCGACGGGGCTGAACACTGAAGCTTTCTTT. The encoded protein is CASSLVPPTGLNTEAFF.

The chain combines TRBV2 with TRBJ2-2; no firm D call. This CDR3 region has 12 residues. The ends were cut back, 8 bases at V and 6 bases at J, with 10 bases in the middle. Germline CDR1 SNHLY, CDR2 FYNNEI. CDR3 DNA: TGTGCCAGCGAAAAGGGCCCCGGGGAGCTGTTTTTT. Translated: CASEKGPGELFF. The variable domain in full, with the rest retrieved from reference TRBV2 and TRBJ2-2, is EPEVTQTPSHQVTQMGQEVILRCVPISNHLYFYWYRQILGQKVEFLVSFYNNEISEKSEIFDDQFSVERPDGSNFTLKIRSTKLEDSAMYFCASEKGPGELFFGEGSRLTVL.

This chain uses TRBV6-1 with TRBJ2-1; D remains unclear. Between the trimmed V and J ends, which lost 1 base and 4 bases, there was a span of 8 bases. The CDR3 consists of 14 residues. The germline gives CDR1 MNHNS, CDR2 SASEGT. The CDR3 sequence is CASSEGWGYNEQFF. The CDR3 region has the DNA TGTGCCAGCAGTGAAGGGTGGGGATACAATGAGCAGTTCTTC.

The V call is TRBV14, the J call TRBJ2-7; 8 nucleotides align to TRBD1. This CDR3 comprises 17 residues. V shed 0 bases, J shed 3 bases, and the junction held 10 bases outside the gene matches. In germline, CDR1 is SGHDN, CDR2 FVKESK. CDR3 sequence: CASSQDTGDRIIYEQYF. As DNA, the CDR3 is TGTGCCAGCAGCCAAGATACCGGGGACAGGATAATCTACGAGCAGTACTTC.

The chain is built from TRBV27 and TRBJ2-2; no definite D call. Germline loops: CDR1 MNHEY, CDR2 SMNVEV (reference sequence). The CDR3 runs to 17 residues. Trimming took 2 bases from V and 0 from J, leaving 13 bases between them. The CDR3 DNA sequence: TGTGCCAGCAGTTTACTTACCCCCGTACCGAACACCGGGGAGCTGTTTTTT. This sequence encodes CASSLLTPVPNTGELFF.

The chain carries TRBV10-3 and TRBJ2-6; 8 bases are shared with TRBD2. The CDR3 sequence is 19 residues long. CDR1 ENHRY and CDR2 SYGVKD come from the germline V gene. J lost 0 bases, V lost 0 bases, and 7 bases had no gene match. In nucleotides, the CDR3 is TGTGCCATCAGTGAGTCGAAGGGACTAGTGCTCTCTGGGGCCAACGTCCTGACTTTC. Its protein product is CAISESKGLVLSGANVLTF.

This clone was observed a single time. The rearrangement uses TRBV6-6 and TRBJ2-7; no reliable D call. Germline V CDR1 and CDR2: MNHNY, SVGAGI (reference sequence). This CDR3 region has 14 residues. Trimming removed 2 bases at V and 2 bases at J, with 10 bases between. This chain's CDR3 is CASSYISHTYEQYF. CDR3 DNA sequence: TGTGCCAGCAGTTACATCAGTCATACCTACGAGCAGTACTTC.

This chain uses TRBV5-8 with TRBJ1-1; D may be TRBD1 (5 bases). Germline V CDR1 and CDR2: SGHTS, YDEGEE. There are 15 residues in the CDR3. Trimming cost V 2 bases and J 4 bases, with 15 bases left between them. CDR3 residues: CASSFGPQGFTEAFF. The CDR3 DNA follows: TGTGCCAGCAGCTTTGGACCCCAGGGATTCACTGAAGCTTTCTTT.

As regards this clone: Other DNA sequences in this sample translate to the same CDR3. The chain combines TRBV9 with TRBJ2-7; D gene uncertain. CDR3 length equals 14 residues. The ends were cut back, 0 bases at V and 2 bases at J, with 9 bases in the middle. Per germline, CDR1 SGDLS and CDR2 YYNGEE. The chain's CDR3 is CASSVGAGPYEQYF. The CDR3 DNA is TGTGCCAGCAGCGTAGGGGCAGGACCCTACGAGCAGTACTTC.

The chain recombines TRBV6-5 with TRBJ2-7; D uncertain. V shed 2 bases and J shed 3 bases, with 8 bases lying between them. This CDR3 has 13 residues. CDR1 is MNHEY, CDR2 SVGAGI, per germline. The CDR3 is CASSYQDGYEQYF. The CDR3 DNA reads TGTGCCAGCAGTTACCAGGACGGCTACGAGCAGTACTTC.

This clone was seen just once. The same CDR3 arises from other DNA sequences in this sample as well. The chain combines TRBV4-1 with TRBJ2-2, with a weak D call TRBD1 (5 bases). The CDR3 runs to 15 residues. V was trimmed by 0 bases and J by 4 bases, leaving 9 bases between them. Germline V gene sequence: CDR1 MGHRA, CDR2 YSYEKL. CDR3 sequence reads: CASSQDRGSTGELFF. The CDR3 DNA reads TGCGCCAGCAGCCAAGATAGGGGTTCCACCGGGGAGCTGTTTTTT.

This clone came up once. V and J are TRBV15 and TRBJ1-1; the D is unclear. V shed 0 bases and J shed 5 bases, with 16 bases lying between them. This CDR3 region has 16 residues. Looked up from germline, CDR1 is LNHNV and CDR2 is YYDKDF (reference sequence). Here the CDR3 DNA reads TGTGCCACCAGCAGAGATCAAGAAGTCTTTGGGACTGAAGCTTTCTTT. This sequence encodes CATSRDQEVFGTEAFF.